Listed below are T cell receptor beta chains from one sample, sequenced in a study of blood T cell repertoires in COVID-19. Assay used: immunoSEQ multiplex PCR; TCRdb lists only in-frame clones, some missing. The sample includes around 260,000 clones, around 86% seen only once; the top ten take less than 0.95%. The source material was peripheral blood. Every receptor here comes from a woman aged 40 to 50 who had recovered from COVID-19. The CDR3 runs from the conserved cysteine through the conserved F or W. D genes are given only for firm matches. Size is omitted from some rows. Given values are once, few, many or a class for expanded clones.

CDR3 length | J gene | D gene | clone size | V gene | CDR3 protein
15 | TRBJ1-1 | TRBD1 | . | TRBV6-5 | CASSYSGTENTEAFF
18 | TRBJ2-2 | . | once | TRBV7-6 | CASSLAPTGGLGTGELFF
15 | TRBJ2-7 | . | . | TRBV5-6 | CASSLAFTEIYEQYF
16 | TRBJ2-3 | TRBD2 | . | TRBV7-3 | CASSPTSARAADTQYF
16 | TRBJ1-1 | TRBD1 | . | TRBV5-4 | CARLPVWPGGNTEAFF
20 | TRBJ2-7 | TRBD2 | . | TRBV10-3 | CAISVPGLAGGNAWVYEQYF
17 | TRBJ2-4 | . | . | TRBV18 | CASSPLGIGGAKNIQYF
14 | TRBJ2-1 | . | . | TRBV7-8 | CASSTKPPYNEQFF
13 | TRBJ1-1 | . | . | TRBV29-1 | CSVEFYRGSEAFF
16 | TRBJ2-1 | . | . | TRBV7-3 | CASSLTSAPIRSEQFF
12 | TRBJ1-2 | . | . | TRBV28 | CASTPGLSGYTF
15 | TRBJ2-1 | TRBD2 | . | TRBV9 | CASSVGRERPNEQFF
15 | TRBJ2-5 | TRBD2 | . | TRBV9 | CASSSRLADQETQYF
14 | TRBJ2-7 | . | . | TRBV2 | CASNEPGKNYEQYF
17 | TRBJ2-3 | . | . | TRBV15 | CATSRKITGTSTDTQYF
16 | TRBJ2-3 | TRBD2 | . | TRBV3-1/TRBV3-2 | CASSWGTSGTRDTQYF
18 | TRBJ2-1 | TRBD1 | . | TRBV19 | CASSPPWTGSFPNLEQFF
17 | TRBJ1-6 | TRBD1 | few | TRBV7-3 | CASSLTGQVSYNSPLHF
14 | TRBJ1-2 | . | . | TRBV18 | CASSSEGTGYGYTF
13 | TRBJ2-5 | . | . | TRBV30 | CAWSPPFRETQYF
16 | TRBJ1-4 | . | once | TRBV28 | CASSFYHREPNEKLFF
16 | TRBJ1-5 | TRBD1 | . | TRBV2 | CASSLTGAEAGQPQHF
15 | TRBJ1-1 | . | once | TRBV10-3 | CAISESIRADTEAFF
14 | TRBJ2-7 | . | . | TRBV21-1 | CASSRARGNYEQYF
16 | TRBJ2-1 | TRBD2 | . | TRBV28 | CASTQTTSGKVYEQFF
15 | TRBJ1-3 | . | . | TRBV4-1 | CASRPGGATGNTIYF